These 30 T cell receptor beta chains were all obtained from the same sample, sequenced in a study of cytomegalovirus exposure and HLA in healthy donors. Assay used: immunoSEQ multiplex PCR; TCRdb lists only in-frame clones, some missing. This repertoire shows about 140,000 clones, 86% found once; its top ten account for less than 3%. Sequencing was carried out using PBMCs. The receptors derive from a man between 18 and 29 years old in good health and CMV-seronegative.

The CDR3 protein is CASSGPRGRSTGELFF. The CDR3 region has the DNA TGTGCCAGCAGTGGCCCCAGGGGGCGTAGTACCGGGGAGCTGTTTTTT. J is TRBJ2-2 and V is TRBV25-1, with 8 bases that match TRBD1. Trimming took 4 bases from V and 5 from J; bases not matched to a gene: 9. The germline V gene encodes CDR1 MGHDK and CDR2 SYGVNS. The CDR3 contains 16 residues.

This clone was detected a few times. J is TRBJ1-5 and V is TRBV4-1, with D tentatively TRBD1 (5 bases). This CDR3 has 14 amino acids. Germline V gives CDR1 MGHRA, CDR2 YSYEKL. The V gene lost 1 base and the J gene lost 5 bases, with 9 bases spanning the gap. CDR3 DNA: TGCGCCAGCAGCCAAGGCAGGGTTGATCAGCCCCAGCATTTT. Translated, it gives CASSQGRVDQPQHF.

V is TRBV6-1 and J is TRBJ1-5; 8 bases agree with TRBD1. The CDR3 has 14 amino acids. Germline CDR1 MNHNS, CDR2 SASEGT. After removal of 3 bases from V and 4 bases from J, the junction contained 2 bases not matched to a gene. The CDR3 is CASSETGENQPQHF. CDR3 nucleotide sequence: TGTGCCAGCAGTGAGACAGGGGAAAATCAGCCCCAGCATTTT.

This rearrangement joins TRBV6-4 to TRBJ1-1; TRBD1 agrees at 9 bases. The CDR3 totals 16 residues. From germline, CDR1 is MRHNA and CDR2 SNTAGT. With 0 bases clipped from V and 5 bases from J, the junction kept 7 bases outside the gene matches. The CDR3 nucleotides read TGTGCCAGCAGTGACTCGGGACAGGGTGATTTGACTGAAGCTTTCTTT. It codes for CASSDSGQGDLTEAFF.

Only a few counts were recorded for this clone. The chain carries TRBV18 and TRBJ2-7; TRBD2 agrees at 7 bases. Germline-derived CDR1 and CDR2 are KGHSH and LQKENI. V was pared by 0 bases and J by 6 bases, with 2 bases of the junction left unmatched. The CDR3 has 13 amino acids. This chain's CDR3 is CASSPPAGAEQYF. CDR3 in DNA: TGTGCCAGCTCACCACCTGCGGGAGCCGAGCAGTACTTC.

Only a few counts were recorded for this clone. Mismatch with germline at one junction end may stem from a read error. J is TRBJ1-1 and V is TRBV6-5, with D unclear. The CDR3 has 10 residues. From germline, CDR1 is MNHEY and CDR2 SVGAGI. CDR3 sequence: CASSYPIMWF. The DNA of the CDR3 is TGTGCCAGCAGTTACCCTATCATGTGGTTT.

The CDR3 DNA reads as TGTGCCAGCAGTGAATCAGGAGGGCAGGTCGGGGCCAACGTCCTGACTTTC. As protein: CASSESGGQVGANVLTF. This chain links TRBV25-1 with TRBJ2-6; D possibly corresponds to TRBD2 (6 bases). This CDR3 comprises 17 residues. Germline-derived CDR1 and CDR2 are MGHDK and SYGVNS. The V and J ends lost 1 base and 4 bases respectively, with 14 bases between them. Variable domain in full (rest from reference TRBV25-1 and TRBJ2-6): EADIYQTPRYLVIGTGKKITLECSQTMGHDKMYWYQQDPGMELHLIHYSYGVNSTEKGDLSSESTVSRIRTEHFPLTLESARPSHTSQYLCASSESGGQVGANVLTFGAGSRLTVL.

V is TRBV9 and J is TRBJ1-1, with 8 bases matching TRBD1. The germline gives CDR1 SGDLS, CDR2 YYNGEE. V trimming: 0 bases; J trimming: 2 bases; junction bases outside the gene matches: 6. This CDR3 contains 16 residues. CDR3: CASSVGQGAFNTEAFF. The CDR3 DNA is TGTGCCAGCAGCGTAGGGCAGGGGGCGTTTAACACTGAAGCTTTCTTT.

The chain carries TRBV7-9 and TRBJ2-7, with 7 nucleotides matching TRBD1. J gave up 4 bases and V 5 bases, and 11 bases lay outside the gene matches. The CDR3 length is 15 residues. Looked up from germline, CDR1 is SEHNR and CDR2 is FQNEAQ (reference sequence). CDR3 amino acids: CASSISQGKFYEQYF. DNA for the CDR3: TGTGCCAGCAGCATCTCACAGGGGAAGTTTTACGAGCAGTACTTC.

The J gene is TRBJ2-3, the V gene TRBV5-1, with 8 bases fitting TRBD2. CDR3 length: 16 residues. Looked up from germline, CDR1 is SGHRS and CDR2 is YFSETQ. V was clipped by 4 bases and J by 4 bases; unmatched bases: 11. This CDR3 reads CASSPNGGAASDTQYF. CDR3 nucleotide sequence: TGCGCCAGCAGCCCAAACGGGGGGGCGGCATCAGATACGCAGTATTTT. The variable domain in full, with the rest retrieved from reference TRBV5-1 and TRBJ2-3, is KAGVTQTPRYLIKTRGQQVTLSCSPISGHRSVSWYQQTPGQGLQFLFEYFSETQRNKGNFPGRFSGRQFSNSRSEMNVSTLELGDSALYLCASSPNGGAASDTQYFGPGTRLTVL.

V is TRBV5-1 and J is TRBJ2-3; 9 nucleotides match TRBD2. Germline V gives CDR1 SGHRS, CDR2 YFSETQ. This CDR3 has 17 amino acids. After removal of 7 bases from V and 0 bases from J, the junction contained 12 bases not matched to a gene. The CDR3 coding sequence is TGCGCCAGCGGCCTAGCGGGGCACATTTCTAGCACAGATACGCAGTATTTT. It specifies CASGLAGHISSTDTQYF.

The J gene is TRBJ1-5, the V gene TRBV19, with 10 bases identical to TRBD1. CDR1 is LNHDA, CDR2 SQIVND, per germline (reference sequence). This CDR3 has 15 amino acids. With 5 bases clipped from V and 7 bases from J, the junction kept 8 bases outside the gene matches. The CDR3 DNA follows: TGTGCCAGTAGTCTGCGGACAGGGGGTAAGCAGCCCCAGCATTTT. Translating it yields CASSLRTGGKQPQHF. Filled out from reference TRBV19 and TRBJ1-5, the complete variable domain reads DGGITQSPKYLFRKEGQNVTLSCEQNLNHDAMYWYRQDPGQGLRLIYYSQIVNDFQKGDIAEGYSVSREKKESFPLTVTSAQKNPTAFYLCASSLRTGGKQPQHFGDGTRLSIL.

J is TRBJ1-5 and V is TRBV19; 7 bases fit TRBD1. V gave up 4 bases and J gave up 3 bases; unmatched junction bases: 3. The V gene's germline CDR1 is LNHDA and CDR2 SQIVND (reference sequence). CDR3 length: 14 amino acids. For the CDR3, the DNA is TGTGCCAGTAGTAACACAGGGGTCAATCAGCCCCAGCATTTT. Translated, it gives CASSNTGVNQPQHF.

The chain employs TRBV18 and TRBJ2-2; 8 nucleotides line up with TRBD2. Germline CDR1 KGHSH, CDR2 LQKENI. This CDR3 has 15 residues. V trimming: 5 bases; J trimming: 1 base; junction bases outside the gene matches: 3. CDR3 nucleotides: TGTGCCAGCTCAGTAGCGGGACAGAACACCGGGGAGCTGTTTTTT. The encoded protein is CASSVAGQNTGELFF. Full variable domain (remainder filled in from reference TRBV18 and TRBJ2-2): NAGVMQNPRHLVRRRGQEARLRCSPMKGHSHVYWYRQLPEEGLKFMVYLQKENIIDESGMPKERFSAEFPKEGPSILRIQQVVRGDSAAYFCASSVAGQNTGELFFGEGSRLTVL.

The chain couples TRBV10-3 to TRBJ2-7, with TRBD2 identical over 8 bases. Germline CDR1 reads ENHRY; CDR2 reads SYGVKD. V lost 4 bases, J lost 4 bases, and 12 bases stayed unmatched. This CDR3 comprises 16 residues. The CDR3 region is CAISGPPAGAKYEQYF. Here the CDR3 DNA reads TGTGCCATCAGTGGGCCCCCAGCGGGAGCGAAGTACGAGCAGTACTTC.

This clone was seen once. The rearrangement joins TRBV6-5 to TRBJ2-7; D gene uncertain. This CDR3 comprises 12 residues. Germline CDR1 and CDR2: MNHEY and SVGAGI. V lost 7 bases and J 0 bases, leaving 7 bases between the germline ends. The CDR3 DNA reads as TGTGCCAGCATGCAGTCCTCCTACGAGCAGTACTTC. This codes for CASMQSSYEQYF.

The rearrangement joins TRBV6-1 to TRBJ1-2; D not resolved. Germline V gene sequence: CDR1 MNHNS, CDR2 SASEGT. CDR3 length: 15 amino acids. V lost 2 bases and J 3 bases, leaving 13 bases between the germline ends. Here the CDR3 reads CASSENGLSDYGYTF. The CDR3 DNA is TGTGCCAGCAGTGAAAATGGACTATCGGACTATGGCTACACCTTC.

The chain links TRBV5-1 to TRBJ1-2; weak D call: TRBD1 (6 bases). Trimming pared 4 bases from V and 4 bases from J, leaving 17 bases between. The CDR3 length is 15 residues. CDR1 and CDR2 from the germline V gene are SGHRS and YFSETQ. For the CDR3, the DNA is TGCGCCAGCAGCCCCCAGGTGGGACAAATCTATGGCTACACCTTC. This translates into CASSPQVGQIYGYTF.

The chain uses TRBV28 and TRBJ1-1; a possible D gene is TRBD1 (6 bases). V was trimmed by 7 bases and J by 11 bases, leaving 17 bases between them. The germline CDR1 and CDR2 sequences are MDHEN and SYDVKM. This CDR3 region has 12 residues. As DNA, the CDR3 is TGTGCCAGCACCGAAAGGGGGGGCTGGGCTTTCTTT. Protein: CASTERGGWAFF.

The rearrangement joins TRBV28 to TRBJ1-5, with D perhaps TRBD1 (5 bases). Germline CDR1 and CDR2: MDHEN and SYDVKM. The CDR3 consists of 17 residues. Between the trimmed V and J ends, which lost 6 bases and 0 bases, there was a span of 18 bases. The CDR3 nucleotides read TGTGCCAGCAGCTTTCTGGCCGGCAGGGATAGCAATCAGCCCCAGCATTTT. It codes for CASSFLAGRDSNQPQHF. The full variable domain, rest sourced from reference TRBV28 and TRBJ1-5, is DVKVTQSSRYLVKRTGEKVFLECVQDMDHENMFWYRQDPGLGLRLIYFSYDVKMKEKGDIPEGYSVSREKKERFSLILESASTNQTSMYLCASSFLAGRDSNQPQHFGDGTRLSIL.

V usage is TRBV7-2 and J usage is TRBJ1-2; TRBD1 is a possible D gene (5 bases). Deletions cut 1 base from V and 4 bases from J, with 16 bases between. CDR1 and CDR2 from the germline V gene are SGHTA and FQGNSA. The CDR3 extends over 16 amino acids. CDR3: CASSLDGATRGYGYTF. CDR3 nucleotides: TGTGCCAGCAGCTTAGATGGGGCAACGCGGGGCTATGGCTACACCTTC.

The V call is TRBV28, the J call TRBJ1-5; TRBD1 agrees at 12 bases. Germline trimming cut 6 bases from V and 6 bases from J; bases unmatched to any gene: 9. This CDR3 comprises 16 residues. Looked up from germline, CDR1 is MDHEN and CDR2 is SYDVKM. The CDR3 loop reads CASRSSGTGGAQPQHF. The CDR3 DNA follows: TGTGCCAGCAGAAGCTCCGGGACAGGGGGCGCTCAGCCCCAGCATTTT.

This chain links TRBV7-2 with TRBJ2-2; D call uncertain. V lost 7 bases and J 7 bases, leaving 22 bases between the germline ends. The germline V gene has CDR1 SGHTA and CDR2 FQGNSA. CDR3 length: 16 residues. The CDR3 reads CASNRDTPSLFGELFF. CDR3 nucleotides: TGTGCCAGCAACAGAGACACACCGTCTCTCTTCGGGGAGCTGTTTTTT.

This chain connects TRBV5-6 to TRBJ1-2, with 8 bases that match TRBD1. V lost 3 bases, J lost 4 bases, and 5 bases stayed unmatched. This CDR3 is built from 14 residues. Germline-derived CDR1 and CDR2 are SGHDT and YYEEEE. The CDR3 spells CASSSTGAGYGYTF. The CDR3 DNA reads as TGTGCCAGCAGCTCGACAGGGGCCGGCTATGGCTACACCTTC.

The rearrangement uses TRBV14 and TRBJ1-6; no definite D call. Germline V lookup: CDR1 SGHDN, CDR2 FVKESK. This CDR3 has 16 residues. Trimming took 1 base from V and 10 from J, leaving 17 bases between them. Here the CDR3 reads CASSQVGGFNGSPLHF. In DNA form, the CDR3 reads TGTGCCAGCAGCCAAGTTGGAGGGTTCAATGGCTCACCCCTCCACTTT. Combining the CDR3 with reference TRBV14 and TRBJ1-6 gives the whole variable domain EAGVTQFPSHSVIEKGQTVTLRCDPISGHDNLYWYRRVMGKEIKFLLHFVKESKQDESGMPNNRFLAERTGGTYSTLKVQPAELEDSGVYFCASSQVGGFNGSPLHFGNGTRLTVT.

The rearrangement uses TRBV9 and TRBJ2-5; 8 bases fit TRBD2. Per germline, CDR1 SGDLS and CDR2 YYNGEE. J was trimmed by 5 bases and V by 4 bases; bases with no gene match: 10. The CDR3 runs 15 residues. CDR3 nucleotides: TGTGCCAGCAGCCTCGTAGCGGGAAATATTGAGACCCAGTACTTC. This gives the protein CASSLVAGNIETQYF.

This chain uses TRBV4-1 with TRBJ2-3; the D is unclear. Germline assignment: CDR1 MGHRA and CDR2 YSYEKL. V was trimmed by 1 base and J by 0 bases, leaving 5 bases between them. The CDR3 runs to 14 residues. CDR3 nucleotide sequence: TGCGCCAGCAGCCAAGGTATCAGCACAGATACGCAGTATTTT. This translates into CASSQGISTDTQYF.

This clone showed up many times. The chain is built from TRBV4-3 and TRBJ1-4; TRBD1 matches 10 bases. The V and J ends lost 0 bases and 7 bases, in that order; junction bases with no gene match: 2. CDR1 LGHNA and CDR2 YSLEER come from the germline V gene. CDR3 length: 15 amino acids. CDR3 amino acids: CASSQETGGVEKLFF. The CDR3 DNA sequence: TGCGCCAGCAGCCAAGAGACAGGGGGCGTTGAAAAACTGTTTTTT.

This clone has a single count. The chain carries TRBV28 and TRBJ2-1; TRBD2 might be the D (6 bases). Trimming shortened V by 9 bases and J by 6 bases, and 18 bases separated the two germline ends. Germline CDR1 and CDR2: MDHEN and SYDVKM. The CDR3 spans 14 residues. The CDR3 DNA follows: TGTGCCAGTAAACGACTAGTCGCGTTCAATGAGCAGTTCTTC. Residues: CASKRLVAFNEQFF.

This rearrangement joins TRBV2 to TRBJ2-1; 14 nucleotides align to TRBD2. Germline V gene lookup returns CDR1 SNHLY and CDR2 FYNNEI. CDR3 length equals 15 residues. Unmatched junction bases numbered 9, after V lost 9 bases and J lost 8 bases. The CDR3 loop is CASKGTSGSSYEQFF. DNA of the CDR3: TGTGCCAGTAAAGGGACTAGCGGGAGTTCCTATGAGCAGTTCTTC.